This T cell receptor (beta chain) was sequenced in a study of T cell changes during pregnancy in multiple sclerosis. Some clones are missing from TCRdb's copy, which holds only in-frame ones; the method was immunoSEQ multiplex PCR. The table has around 50,000 clones, about 90% seen once. This clone has more than one count but fewer than ten. Germline CDR1 is LNHDA and CDR2 is SQIVND (reference sequence). The CDR3 extends over 15 amino acids. The V segment lost 7 bases and the J segment 6 bases; nucleotides outside the gene matches: 9. Specimen: CD4+ T cells from peripheral blood mononuclear cells, collected after pregnancy. The V and J genes are TRBV19 and TRBJ2-2, with 9 positions matching TRBD2. The origin of this receptor is a female donor in good health, enrolled as a control in a pregnancy study. In DNA form, the CDR3 reads TGTGCCAGTAAAGGGGCTAGCGGGACGGCCGGGGAGCTGTTTTTT. Protein: CASKGASGTAGELFF. Based on the CDR3 plus reference TRBV19 and TRBJ2-2, the full variable domain is DGGITQSPKYLFRKEGQNVTLSCEQNLNHDAMYWYRQDPGQGLRLIYYSQIVNDFQKGDIAEGYSVSREKKESFPLTVTSAQKNPTAFYLCASKGASGTAGELFFGEGSRLTVL.